The subject of this entry is one T cell receptor (beta chain). This sample is drawn from a study of T-cell memory formation after mild COVID-19. A single record per CDR3 protein comes from TCRdb applying MiXCR to the 5' RACE reads. Of about 320,000 distinct CDR3 sequences listed, 13% to 15% are singletons. The CDR3 consists of 12 residues. Trimming cost V 5 bases and J 3 bases, with 8 bases left between them. CDR1 and CDR2 from the germline V gene are DFQATT and SNEGSKA (reference sequence). This TCR came from a man aged 18-30 years who had mild COVID-19 (a few samples of this study predate the infection). Cell type and time point are not known. V gene TRBV20-1 combines with J gene TRBJ1-3; D is ambiguous. Material for sequencing was PBMCs or a T cell subset sorted from them (not recorded which). CDR3 region: CSARTVGNTIYF. Written as DNA, the CDR3 is TGCAGTGCTCGGACGGTTGGAAACACCATATATTTT.